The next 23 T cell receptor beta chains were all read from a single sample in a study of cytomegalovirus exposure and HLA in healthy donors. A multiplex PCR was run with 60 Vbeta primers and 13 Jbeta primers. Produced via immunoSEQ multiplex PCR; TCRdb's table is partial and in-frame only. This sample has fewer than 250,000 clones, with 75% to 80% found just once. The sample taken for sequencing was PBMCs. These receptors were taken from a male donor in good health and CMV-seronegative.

The CDR3 bases are TGTGCCAGCAGCAAGGGGACAGCAGGCTCACCCCTCCACTTT. Its translation: CASSKGTAGSPLHF. The chain employs TRBV7-9 and TRBJ1-6; 7 positions agree with TRBD1. Per germline, CDR1 SEHNR and CDR2 FQNEAQ (reference sequence). V trimming: 5 bases; J trimming: 10 bases; junction bases outside the gene matches: 8. The CDR3 extends over 14 amino acids.

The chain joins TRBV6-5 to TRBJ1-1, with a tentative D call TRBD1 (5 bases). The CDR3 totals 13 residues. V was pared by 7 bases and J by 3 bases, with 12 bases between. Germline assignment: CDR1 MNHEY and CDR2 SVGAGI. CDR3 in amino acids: CASTHGGDTEAFF. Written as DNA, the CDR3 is TGTGCCAGCACCCACGGGGGGGACACTGAAGCTTTCTTT.

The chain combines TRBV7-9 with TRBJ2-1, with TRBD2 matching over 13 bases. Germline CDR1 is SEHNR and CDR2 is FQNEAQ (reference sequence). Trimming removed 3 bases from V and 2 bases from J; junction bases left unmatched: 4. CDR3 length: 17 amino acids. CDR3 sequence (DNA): TGTGCCAGCAGCTTCGTGGGACTAGCGGGACCCTACAATGAGCAGTTCTTC. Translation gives CASSFVGLAGPYNEQFF.

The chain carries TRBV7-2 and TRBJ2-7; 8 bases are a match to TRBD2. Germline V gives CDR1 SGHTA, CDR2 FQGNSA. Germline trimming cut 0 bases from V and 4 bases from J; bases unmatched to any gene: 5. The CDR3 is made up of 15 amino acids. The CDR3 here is CASSLAGGETYEQYF. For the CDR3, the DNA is TGTGCCAGCAGCTTAGCCGGGGGGGAAACTTACGAGCAGTACTTC.

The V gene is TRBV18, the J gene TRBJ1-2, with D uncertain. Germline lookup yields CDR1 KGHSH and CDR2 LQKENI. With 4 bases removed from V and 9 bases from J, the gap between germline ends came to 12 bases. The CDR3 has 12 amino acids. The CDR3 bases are TGTGCCAGCTCACTAGGACGGGATAGCTACACCTTC. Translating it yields CASSLGRDSYTF. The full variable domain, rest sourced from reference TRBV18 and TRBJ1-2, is NAGVMQNPRHLVRRRGQEARLRCSPMKGHSHVYWYRQLPEEGLKFMVYLQKENIIDESGMPKERFSAEFPKEGPSILRIQQVVRGDSAAYFCASSLGRDSYTFGSGTRLTVV.

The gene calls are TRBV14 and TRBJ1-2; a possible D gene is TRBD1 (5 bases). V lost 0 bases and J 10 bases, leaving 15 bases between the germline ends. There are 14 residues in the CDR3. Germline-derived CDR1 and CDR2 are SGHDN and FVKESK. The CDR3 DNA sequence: TGTGCCAGCAGCCAAGATCTCCCCGACAGTCTCTACACCTTC. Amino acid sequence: CASSQDLPDSLYTF. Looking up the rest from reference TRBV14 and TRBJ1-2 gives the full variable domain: EAGVTQFPSHSVIEKGQTVTLRCDPISGHDNLYWYRRVMGKEIKFLLHFVKESKQDESGMPNNRFLAERTGGTYSTLKVQPAELEDSGVYFCASSQDLPDSLYTFGSGTRLTVV.

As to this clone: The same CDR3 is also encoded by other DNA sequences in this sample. This CDR3 is CASSLIGRDYEQYF. Written as DNA, the CDR3 is TGTGCCAGCAGCTTAATCGGGAGGGACTACGAGCAGTACTTC. This chain connects TRBV7-9 to TRBJ2-7, with 8 positions matching TRBD2. The germline V gene has CDR1 SEHNR and CDR2 FQNEAQ (reference sequence). The CDR3 is made up of 14 amino acids. Trimming cost V 2 bases and J 3 bases; bases outside gene matches: 3. The full variable domain, in which reference TRBV7-9 and TRBJ2-7 provide the parts outside the CDR3, is DTGVSQNPRHKITKRGQNVTFRCDPISEHNRLYWYRQTLGQGPEFLTYFQNEAQLEKSRLLSDRFSAERPKGSFSTLEIQRTEQGDSAMYLCASSLIGRDYEQYFGPGTRLTVT.

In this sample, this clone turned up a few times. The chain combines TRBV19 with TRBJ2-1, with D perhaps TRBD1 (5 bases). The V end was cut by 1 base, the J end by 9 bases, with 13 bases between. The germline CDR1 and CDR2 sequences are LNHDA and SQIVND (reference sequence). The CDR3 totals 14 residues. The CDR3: CASSIVVHTGEQFF. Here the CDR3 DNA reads TGTGCCAGTAGTATAGTGGTACATACAGGTGAGCAGTTCTTC.

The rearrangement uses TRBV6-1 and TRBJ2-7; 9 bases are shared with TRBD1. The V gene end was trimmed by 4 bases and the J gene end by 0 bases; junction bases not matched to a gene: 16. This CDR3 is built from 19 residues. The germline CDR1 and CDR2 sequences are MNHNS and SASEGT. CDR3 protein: CASSVLQGAAYRSSYEQYF. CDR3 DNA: TGTGCCAGCAGTGTATTACAGGGGGCGGCTTATAGGAGCTCCTACGAGCAGTACTTC.

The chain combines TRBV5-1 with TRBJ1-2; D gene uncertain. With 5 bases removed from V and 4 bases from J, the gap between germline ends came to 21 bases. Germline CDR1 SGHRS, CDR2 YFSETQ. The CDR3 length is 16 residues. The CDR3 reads CASRPSLPSGIYGYTF. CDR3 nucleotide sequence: TGCGCCAGCAGGCCCTCTTTACCAAGCGGGATCTATGGCTACACCTTC. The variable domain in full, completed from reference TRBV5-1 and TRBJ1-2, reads KAGVTQTPRYLIKTRGQQVTLSCSPISGHRSVSWYQQTPGQGLQFLFEYFSETQRNKGNFPGRFSGRQFSNSRSEMNVSTLELGDSALYLCASRPSLPSGIYGYTFGSGTRLTVV.

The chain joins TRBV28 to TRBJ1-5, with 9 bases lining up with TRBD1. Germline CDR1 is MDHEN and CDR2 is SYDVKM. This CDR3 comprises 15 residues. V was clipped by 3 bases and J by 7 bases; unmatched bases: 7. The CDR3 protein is CASSFPGTGKQPQHF. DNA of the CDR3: TGTGCCAGCAGTTTTCCCGGGACAGGGAAACAGCCCCAGCATTTT. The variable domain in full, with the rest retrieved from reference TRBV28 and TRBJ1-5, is DVKVTQSSRYLVKRTGEKVFLECVQDMDHENMFWYRQDPGLGLRLIYFSYDVKMKEKGDIPEGYSVSREKKERFSLILESASTNQTSMYLCASSFPGTGKQPQHFGDGTRLSIL.

The CDR3 loop is CASSSQLAGNIQYF. The CDR3 bases are TGTGCCAGCAGCTCCCAACTAGCGGGGAACATTCAGTACTTC. The chain is built from TRBV7-2 and TRBJ2-4, with 10 bases that match TRBD2. Germline-derived CDR1 and CDR2 are SGHTA and FQGNSA. V lost 4 bases to trimming and J lost 7 bases; unmatched junction nucleotides: 4. This CDR3 has 14 amino acids.

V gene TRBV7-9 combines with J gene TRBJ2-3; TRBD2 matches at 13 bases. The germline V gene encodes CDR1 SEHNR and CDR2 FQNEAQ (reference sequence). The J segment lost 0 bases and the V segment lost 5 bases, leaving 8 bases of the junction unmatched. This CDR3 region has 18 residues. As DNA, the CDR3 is TGTGCCAGCAGCCAAGGACTAGCGGGAGTACTTAGCACAGATACGCAGTATTTT. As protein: CASSQGLAGVLSTDTQYF.

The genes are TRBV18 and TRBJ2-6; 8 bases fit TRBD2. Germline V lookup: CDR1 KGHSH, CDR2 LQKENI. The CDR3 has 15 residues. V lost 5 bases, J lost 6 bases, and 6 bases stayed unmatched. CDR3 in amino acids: CASSNGGGEANVLTF. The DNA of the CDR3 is TGTGCCAGCTCAAACGGGGGGGGCGAGGCCAACGTCCTGACTTTC.

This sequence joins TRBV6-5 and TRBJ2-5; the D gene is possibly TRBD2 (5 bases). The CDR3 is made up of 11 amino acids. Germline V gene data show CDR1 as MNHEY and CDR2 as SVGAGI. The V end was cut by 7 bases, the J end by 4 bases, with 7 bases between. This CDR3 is CASTRGETQYF. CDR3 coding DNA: TGTGCCAGCACCCGGGGAGAGACCCAGTACTTC.

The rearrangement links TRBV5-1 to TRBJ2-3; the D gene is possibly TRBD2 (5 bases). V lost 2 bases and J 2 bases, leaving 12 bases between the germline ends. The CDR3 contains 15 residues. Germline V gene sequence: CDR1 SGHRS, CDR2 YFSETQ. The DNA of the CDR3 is TGCGCCAGCAGCTTACCGGACTCTATCACAGATACGCAGTATTTT. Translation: CASSLPDSITDTQYF.

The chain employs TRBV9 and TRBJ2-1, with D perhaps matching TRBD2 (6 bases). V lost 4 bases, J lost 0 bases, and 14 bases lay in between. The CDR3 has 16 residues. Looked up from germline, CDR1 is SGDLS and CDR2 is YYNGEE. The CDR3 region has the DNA TGTGCCAGCAGCCCCCCGGGGGTACTCTCCTACAATGAGCAGTTCTTC. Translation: CASSPPGVLSYNEQFF.

The CDR3 DNA is TGTGCCAGCAGCACAAATCCGGGGAATCAGCCCCAGCATTTT. Amino acid sequence: CASSTNPGNQPQHF. This chain connects TRBV6-5 to TRBJ1-5; D is uncertain. The CDR3 loop spans 14 amino acids. The V and J ends lost 6 bases and 4 bases respectively, with 13 bases between them. Per the germline V gene, CDR1 is MNHEY and CDR2 is SVGAGI.

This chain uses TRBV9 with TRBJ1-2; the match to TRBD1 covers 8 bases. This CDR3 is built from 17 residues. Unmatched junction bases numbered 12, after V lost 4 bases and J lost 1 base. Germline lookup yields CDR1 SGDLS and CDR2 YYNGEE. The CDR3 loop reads CASSSDATGEYNYGYTF. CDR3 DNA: TGTGCCAGCAGCTCCGATGCGACAGGGGAATATAACTATGGCTACACCTTC. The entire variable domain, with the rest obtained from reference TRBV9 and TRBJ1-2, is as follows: DSGVTQTPKHLITATGQRVTLRCSPRSGDLSVYWYQQSLDQGLQFLIQYYNGEERAKGNILERFSAQQFPDLHSELNLSSLELGDSALYFCASSSDATGEYNYGYTFGSGTRLTVV.

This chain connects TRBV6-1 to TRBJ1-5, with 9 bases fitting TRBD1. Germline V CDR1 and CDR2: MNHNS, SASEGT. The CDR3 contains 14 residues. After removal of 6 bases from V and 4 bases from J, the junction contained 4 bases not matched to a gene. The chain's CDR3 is CASSWDRANQPQHF. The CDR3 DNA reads TGTGCCAGCAGCTGGGACAGGGCGAATCAGCCCCAGCATTTT.

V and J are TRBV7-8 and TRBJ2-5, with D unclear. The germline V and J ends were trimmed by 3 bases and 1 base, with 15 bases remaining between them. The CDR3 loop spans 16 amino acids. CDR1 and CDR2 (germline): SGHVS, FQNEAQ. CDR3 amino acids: CASSFFGRQTQETQYF. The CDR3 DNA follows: TGTGCCAGCAGCTTCTTCGGCAGACAAACCCAAGAGACCCAGTACTTC.

CDR3 protein: CASSSGRGENTEAFF. In DNA, the CDR3 is TGTGCCAGCAGCTCCGGGCGGGGGGAGAACACTGAAGCTTTCTTT. V gene TRBV7-2 combines with J gene TRBJ1-1; perhaps TRBD1 as D (5 bases). Between the trimmed V and J ends, which lost 4 bases and 1 base, there was a span of 13 bases. Germline V gives CDR1 SGHTA, CDR2 FQGNSA. The CDR3 is 15 residues long.

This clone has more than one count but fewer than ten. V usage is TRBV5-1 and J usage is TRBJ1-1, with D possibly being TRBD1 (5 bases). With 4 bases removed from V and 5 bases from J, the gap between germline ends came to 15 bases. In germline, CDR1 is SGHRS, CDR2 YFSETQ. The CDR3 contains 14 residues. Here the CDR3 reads CASSPFGGKTEAFF. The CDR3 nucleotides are TGCGCCAGCAGCCCCTTTGGGGGGAAGACTGAAGCTTTCTTT.